This T cell receptor beta chain was sequenced in a study of beta chain features in type 1 diabetes. The study, taken as a whole, reports: For cells with high TCR expression, cDNA sequencing could yield over-representation.

Sorting based on CD45RO/CCR7/CD25/CD127/CD95/CD27 separated CD4+ naive, central memory, regulatory and stem cell-like memory cells. On this clone: The antigen is undetermined.

In germline, CDR1 is GTSNPN, CDR2 SVGIG (reference sequence). This CDR3 contains 15 residues. V trimming: 2 bases; J trimming: 2 bases; junction bases outside the gene matches: 6. The study reverse transcribed the entire isolated RNA, so it sequenced expressed TCRB transcripts. Produced via immunoSEQ multiplex PCR; TCRdb's table is partial and in-frame only. The sample shows under 500,000 clones, approximately 30% of them seen only once. Sequencing was performed on naive CD4+ T cells from blood. The rearrangement uses TRBV30 and TRBJ1-2; 9 bases line up with TRBD1. This clonotype was sampled from a man aged 18-30 years in good health. The CDR3 spells CAWSPDRGENYGYTF. For the CDR3, the DNA is TGTGCCTGGAGTCCGGACAGGGGAGAAAACTATGGCTACACCTTC. Combining the CDR3 with reference TRBV30 and TRBJ1-2 gives the whole variable domain SQTIHQWPATLVQPVGSPLSLECTVEGTSNPNLYWYRQAAGRGLQLLFYSVGIGQISSEVPQNLSASRPQDRQFILSSKKLLLSDSGFYLCAWSPDRGENYGYTFGSGTRLTVV.